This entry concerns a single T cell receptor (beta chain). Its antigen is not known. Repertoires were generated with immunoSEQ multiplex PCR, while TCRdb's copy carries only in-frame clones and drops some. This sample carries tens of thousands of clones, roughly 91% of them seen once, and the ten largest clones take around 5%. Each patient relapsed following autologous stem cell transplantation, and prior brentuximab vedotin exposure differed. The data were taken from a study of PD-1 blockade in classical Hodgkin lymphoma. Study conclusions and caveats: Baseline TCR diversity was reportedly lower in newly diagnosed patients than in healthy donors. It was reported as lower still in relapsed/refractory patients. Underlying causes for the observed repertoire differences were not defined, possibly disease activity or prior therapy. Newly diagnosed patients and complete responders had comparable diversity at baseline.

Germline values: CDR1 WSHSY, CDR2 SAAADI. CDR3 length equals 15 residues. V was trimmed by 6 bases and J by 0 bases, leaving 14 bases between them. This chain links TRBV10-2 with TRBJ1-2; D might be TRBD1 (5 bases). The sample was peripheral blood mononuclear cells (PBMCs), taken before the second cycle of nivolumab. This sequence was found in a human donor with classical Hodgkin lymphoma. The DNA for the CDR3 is TGCGCCAGCAGCCATGCCGGGACTACTAACTATGGCTACACCTTC. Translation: CASSHAGTTNYGYTF.